This passage covers 10 T cell receptor beta chains from one sample sequenced in a study of beta chain features in type 1 diabetes. The study, taken as a whole, reports: Shortening of TCRB CDR3s, moderate but significant, appeared in all four CD4+ subsets of Type 1 diabetes patients.

All of the isolated RNA was reverse transcribed, so expressed TCRB transcripts were sequenced. Measured with immunoSEQ multiplex PCR; TCRdb has only the in-frame clones, and not every one. The table lists some 350,000 clones, 9.6% of them singletons. These receptors are not linked to any known antigen. The sequenced material came from central memory CD4+ T cells from blood. The source is a man aged 25-40 years with type 1 diabetes.

The chain links TRBV28 to TRBJ1-3; no firm D call. With 0 bases removed from V and 0 bases from J, the gap between germline ends came to 9 bases. The germline gives CDR1 MDHEN, CDR2 SYDVKM. This CDR3 region has 16 residues. The CDR3 loop is CASSLWSGSSGNTIYF. The DNA for the CDR3 is TGTGCCAGCAGTTTATGGTCCGGGAGCTCTGGAAACACCATATATTTT.

This clone was seen more than once but under ten times. This chain joins TRBV18 and TRBJ1-1; weak D call: TRBD1 (5 bases). The CDR3 totals 15 residues. V was clipped by 4 bases and J by 1 base, with 13 bases between them. In germline, CDR1 is KGHSH, CDR2 LQKENI. CDR3 DNA: TGTGCCAGCTCACGGGGCAGGGAATGGAACACTGAAGCTTTCTTT. Protein: CASSRGREWNTEAFF.

The sample holds a few counts of this clone. The gene calls are TRBV20-1 and TRBJ2-5, with unresolved D. Trimming left V 2 bases short and J 4 bases short, with 5 bases between. CDR1 DFQATT and CDR2 SNEGSKA come from the germline V gene (reference sequence). The CDR3 contains 11 residues. CDR3 DNA: TGCAGTGCTAGACGATCAGAGACCCAGTACTTC. It codes for CSARRSETQYF.

This clone has only a few counts. The CDR3 is CAWTRDSPYYGYTF. DNA of the CDR3: TGTGCCTGGACCCGGGACAGCCCCTACTATGGCTACACCTTC. This chain connects TRBV30 to TRBJ1-2, with 7 positions matching TRBD1. CDR3 length: 14 amino acids. With V trimmed by 4 bases and J by 3 bases, 8 bases remained unmatched. Per the germline V gene, CDR1 is GTSNPN and CDR2 is SVGIG (reference sequence).

This chain connects TRBV19 to TRBJ1-1; 10 bases line up with TRBD1. V shed 5 bases and J 5 bases; nucleotides not matched to a gene: 5. The germline V gene has CDR1 LNHDA and CDR2 SQIVND (reference sequence). CDR3 length: 14 amino acids. The CDR3 loop is CASSLGQGVTEAFF. The CDR3 nucleotides read TGTGCCAGTAGTCTCGGACAGGGGGTGACTGAAGCTTTCTTT.

V is TRBV9 and J is TRBJ2-3; tentative D call: TRBD2 (6 bases). CDR3 size: 15 residues. The germline V gene encodes CDR1 SGDLS and CDR2 YYNGEE. V lost 0 bases, J lost 0 bases, and 8 bases lay in between. The CDR3 bases are TGTGCCAGCAGCGTAGGCGGGATCAGCACAGATACGCAGTATTTT. This translates into CASSVGGISTDTQYF.

This clone was observed a handful of times. The chain carries TRBV7-2 and TRBJ2-2, with D possibly called TRBD1 or TRBD2 (5 bases each). The CDR3 length is 15 residues. The V end was cut by 0 bases, the J end by 5 bases, with 10 bases between. CDR1 is SGHTA, CDR2 FQGNSA, per germline. The CDR3 DNA sequence: TGTGCCAGCAGCTTAGCCCGGGGCGGGACCGGGGAGCTGTTTTTT. Its protein product is CASSLARGGTGELFF.

The V and J genes are TRBV6-1 and TRBJ2-3, with TRBD1 matching 9 bases. CDR3 length equals 15 residues. V lost 6 bases, J lost 4 bases, and 8 bases stayed unmatched. Germline assignment: CDR1 MNHNS and CDR2 SASEGT. CDR3 amino acids: CASSATGGGADTQYF. In DNA form, the CDR3 reads TGTGCCAGCAGCGCGACAGGGGGTGGCGCAGATACGCAGTATTTT.

V gene TRBV5-8 combines with J gene TRBJ1-2; no reliable D call. Germline-derived CDR1 and CDR2 are SGHTS and YDEGEE. V gave up 4 bases and J gave up 1 base, with 17 bases separating them. The CDR3 runs 16 residues. The CDR3, as DNA: TGTGCCAGCAGCCTGACACCTGTCCCACTTAACTATGGCTACACCTTC. It specifies CASSLTPVPLNYGYTF.

This chain joins TRBV18 and TRBJ2-3; TRBD2 might be the D (5 bases). Germline CDR1 and CDR2: KGHSH and LQKENI. V was pared by 6 bases and J by 3 bases, with 10 bases between. CDR3 size: 13 residues. The CDR3 loop is CASSALATDTQYF. DNA for the CDR3: TGTGCCAGCTCCGCCCTAGCTACAGATACGCAGTATTTT.